The 24 T cell receptor beta chains reported below all come from one sample, sequenced in a study of graft-versus-host responses after intestinal transplantation. What these receptors recognize is not known. Method: immunoSEQ multiplex PCR; TCRdb's copy keeps in-frame clones and lacks some. The sample carries about 120,000 clones, 80% to 95% recorded once. Here the sequenced sample was unstimulated CD4+ T cells sorted from spleen or lymph node cells, taken before intestinal transplant. Every receptor here comes from a human donor who received an intestinal transplant.

This chain uses TRBV5-1 with TRBJ2-6; no definite D call. The CDR3 has 14 amino acids. The V end lost 3 bases, the J end lost 1 base, and 5 bases lay between the germline ends. Per the germline V gene, CDR1 is SGHRS and CDR2 is YFSETQ. The CDR3 DNA follows: TGCGCCAGCAGCTCGGCGTCTGGGGCCAACGTCCTGACTTTC. It translates to CASSSASGANVLTF.

This chain connects TRBV19 to TRBJ1-1, with TRBD1 matching over 8 bases. Germline loops: CDR1 LNHDA, CDR2 SQIVND (reference sequence). The CDR3 has 14 amino acids. Unmatched junction bases numbered 9, after V lost 8 bases and J lost 4 bases. The CDR3 DNA is TGTGCCAGTCGAGCGATTACAGGGGGCACTGAAGCTTTCTTT. Residues: CASRAITGGTEAFF.

The chain is built from TRBV30 and TRBJ2-2; D uncertain. The CDR3 extends over 14 amino acids. The germline gives CDR1 GTSNPN, CDR2 SVGIG (reference sequence). Trimming shortened V by 8 bases and J by 2 bases, and 15 bases separated the two germline ends. CDR3 amino acids: CARRRTLNTGELFF. The CDR3 region has the DNA TGTGCCCGCCGTCGAACACTTAACACCGGGGAGCTGTTTTTT.

J is TRBJ1-1 and V is TRBV29-1; D might be TRBD1 (5 bases). The CDR3 has 13 amino acids. CDR1 and CDR2 from the germline V gene are SQVTM and ANQGSEA. The V end lost 8 bases, the J end lost 4 bases, and 17 bases lay between the germline ends. The CDR3 sequence: CSSSGHLVTEAFF. The CDR3 DNA reads TGCAGCTCTTCGGGGCACCTAGTCACTGAAGCTTTCTTT.

The chain joins TRBV30 to TRBJ2-3; 12 nucleotides align to TRBD2. J gave up 0 bases and V 3 bases, and 4 bases lay outside the gene matches. Per the germline V gene, CDR1 is GTSNPN and CDR2 is SVGIG (reference sequence). The CDR3 length is 16 residues. CDR3: CAWSAGTSGSTDTQYF. DNA for the CDR3: TGTGCCTGGAGCGCAGGGACTAGCGGGAGCACAGATACGCAGTATTTT. The full variable domain, its missing parts supplied by reference TRBV30 and TRBJ2-3, is SQTIHQWPATLVQPVGSPLSLECTVEGTSNPNLYWYRQAAGRGLQLLFYSVGIGQISSEVPQNLSASRPQDRQFILSSKKLLLSDSGFYLCAWSAGTSGSTDTQYFGPGTRLTVL.

This chain connects TRBV23-1 to TRBJ2-7, with D perhaps matching TRBD2 (6 bases). TRBV23-1 is flagged as an ORF with uncertain function. V shed 11 bases and J shed 3 bases, with 14 bases lying between them. This CDR3 spans 12 amino acids. The CDR3 DNA is TGCGCCCGAAAGGAGGGGTTCTACGAGCAGTACTTC. Residues: CARKEGFYEQYF.

This chain connects TRBV2 to TRBJ2-7; D is possibly TRBD1 or TRBD2 (6 bases each). Trimming shortened V by 8 bases and J by 6 bases, and 23 bases separated the two germline ends. Germline assignment: CDR1 SNHLY and CDR2 FYNNEI. CDR3 length: 15 amino acids. The CDR3 loop is CASAQGRLGGGEQYF. The CDR3 DNA sequence: TGTGCCAGCGCCCAGGGACGGTTGGGGGGCGGCGAGCAGTACTTC.

V is TRBV4-2 and J is TRBJ2-2, with 9 bases identical to TRBD2. The V and J ends lost 3 bases and 2 bases, in that order; junction bases with no gene match: 13. This CDR3 has 19 amino acids. The germline gives CDR1 LGHNA, CDR2 YNFKEQ. CDR3 sequence: CASSQSNLGLASNTGELFF. The CDR3, as DNA: TGTGCCAGCAGCCAGTCCAATCTTGGACTAGCGAGCAACACCGGGGAGCTGTTTTTT.

This clone has just one count. The chain couples TRBV7-9 to TRBJ2-5; 10 bases are shared with TRBD1. V dropped 5 bases and J dropped 5; count of bases not matched to a gene: 8. Germline V gene lookup returns CDR1 SEHNR and CDR2 FQNEAQ (reference sequence). The CDR3 totals 15 residues. This CDR3 reads CASSRRTGGVETQYF. In nucleotides, the CDR3 is TGTGCCAGCAGCAGGCGGACAGGGGGAGTCGAGACCCAGTACTTC.

The chain couples TRBV18 to TRBJ2-2, with D tentatively TRBD2 (6 bases). Germline loops: CDR1 KGHSH, CDR2 LQKENI. V was pared by 2 bases and J by 7 bases, with 14 bases between. This CDR3 spans 15 amino acids. This CDR3 reads CASSPTRRRDGELFF. CDR3 nucleotides: TGTGCCAGCTCACCAACACGGAGGAGGGACGGGGAGCTGTTTTTT. The full variable domain, in which reference TRBV18 and TRBJ2-2 provide the parts outside the CDR3, is NAGVMQNPRHLVRRRGQEARLRCSPMKGHSHVYWYRQLPEEGLKFMVYLQKENIIDESGMPKERFSAEFPKEGPSILRIQQVVRGDSAAYFCASSPTRRRDGELFFGEGSRLTVL.

The genes are TRBV5-4 and TRBJ2-7, with 10 bases lining up with TRBD2. The CDR3 consists of 15 residues. Trimming took 4 bases from V and 0 from J; bases not matched to a gene: 4. In germline, CDR1 is SGHNT, CDR2 YYREEE (reference sequence). This CDR3 reads CASSLTSGTSYEQYF. The CDR3, as DNA: TGTGCCAGCAGCCTAACTAGCGGGACCTCCTACGAGCAGTACTTC.

A remark on this clone: The same CDR3 is also encoded by other DNA sequences in this sample. The rearrangement uses TRBV18 and TRBJ1-2, with TRBD1 matching over 8 bases. The CDR3 consists of 18 residues. J gave up 13 bases and V 2 bases, and 24 bases lay outside the gene matches. Germline values: CDR1 KGHSH, CDR2 LQKENI. CDR3 DNA: TGTGCCAGCTCACCAGGGGTGCGCGGGACAGGACGCCTTGGGTATCGCACCTTC. The encoded protein is CASSPGVRGTGRLGYRTF.

The chain couples TRBV7-8 to TRBJ2-1; 9 bases map to TRBD2. CDR3 length: 13 amino acids. V was clipped by 6 bases and J by 14 bases; unmatched bases: 11. Germline V lookup: CDR1 SGHVS, CDR2 FQNEAQ. This CDR3 reads CASRRLAGILEFF. The CDR3 DNA is TGTGCCAGCAGACGTCTAGCGGGAATTCTTGAGTTCTTC.

The chain couples TRBV7-9 to TRBJ2-7; tentative D call: TRBD1 (6 bases). Looked up from germline, CDR1 is SEHNR and CDR2 is FQNEAQ (reference sequence). V shed 4 bases and J shed 4 bases, with 17 bases lying between them. The CDR3 has 15 residues. The CDR3 loop is CASSSTTGQAYEQYF. The CDR3 bases are TGTGCCAGCAGCTCGACCACGGGACAAGCTTACGAGCAGTACTTC.

The J gene is TRBJ1-2, the V gene TRBV21-1; the table's D call of TRBD1 was not tested on the DNA. TRBV21-1 is a listed pseudogene. The CDR3 totals 13 residues. The CDR3 DNA reads as TGTGCCAGCAACCGGGACAGCAAAAATGGGTACACCTTC. Translating gives CASNRDSKNGYTF.

The V call is TRBV7-3, the J call TRBJ2-5, with TRBD2 identical over 13 bases. V lost 2 bases to trimming and J lost 6 bases; unmatched junction nucleotides: 6. The CDR3 has 16 residues. Germline CDR1 SGHTA, CDR2 FQGTGA. The CDR3 here is CASSLGTSGRGKTQYF. The CDR3 DNA follows: TGTGCCAGCAGCTTAGGAACTAGCGGGAGGGGAAAGACCCAGTACTTC.

The chain employs TRBV27 and TRBJ2-7; D may be TRBD2 (5 bases). Germline CDR1 and CDR2: MNHEY and SMNVEV (reference sequence). CDR3 length: 14 amino acids. V was shortened by 6 bases and J by 3 bases, with 15 bases between the two germline ends. CDR3 region: CASSIRFRGYEQYF. Here the CDR3 DNA reads TGTGCCAGCAGCATACGATTTCGGGGCTACGAGCAGTACTTC.

The V gene is TRBV18, the J gene TRBJ1-3; 7 nucleotides agree with TRBD1. V lost 3 bases to trimming and J lost 2 bases; unmatched junction nucleotides: 4. This CDR3 is built from 15 residues. CDR1 is KGHSH, CDR2 LQKENI, per germline. CDR3 in DNA: TGTGCCAGCTCACCCAAACAGGGGACTGGAAACACCATATATTTT. It specifies CASSPKQGTGNTIYF.

The chain links TRBV12-5 to TRBJ1-1; a possible D gene is TRBD1 (6 bases). The germline V gene has CDR1 LGHNT and CDR2 FRNRAP. V was trimmed by 2 bases and J by 8 bases, leaving 18 bases between them. This CDR3 has 15 residues. The CDR3 bases are TGTGCTAGTGGTTTGCTCCCAAGGGGGGGTGGGGAAGCTTTCTTT. The encoded protein is CASGLLPRGGGEAFF.

The rearrangement uses TRBV5-1 and TRBJ2-2; D remains unclear. V shed 7 bases and J shed 6 bases, with 16 bases lying between them. The CDR3 totals 14 residues. CDR1 is SGHRS and CDR2 is YFSETQ in the germline V gene. In DNA, the CDR3 is TGCGCCAGCTGGGGAACGGCCGCACCCGGGGAGCTGTTTTTT. It encodes CASWGTAAPGELFF.

This chain uses TRBV27 with TRBJ2-1; 10 bases are shared with TRBD2. The CDR3 has 15 amino acids. The junction had 6 bases not matched to a gene; V was cut back by 3 bases and J by 7 bases. Germline lookup yields CDR1 MNHEY and CDR2 SMNVEV (reference sequence). Written as DNA, the CDR3 is TGTGCCAGCAGTTTTCTAGCGGGAGATAAGAATGAGCAGTTCTTC. It yields the protein CASSFLAGDKNEQFF.

The V gene is TRBV28, the J gene TRBJ2-7; D may match TRBD1 or TRBD2 (6 bases each). CDR3 length: 15 amino acids. V dropped 3 bases and J dropped 5 bases, with 17 bases sitting between them. Germline values: CDR1 MDHEN, CDR2 SYDVKM. This CDR3 reads CASSLIPEGVNEQYF. CDR3 coding DNA: TGTGCCAGCAGTTTGATTCCGGAGGGGGTCAACGAGCAGTACTTC.

The chain carries TRBV27 and TRBJ2-4, with 12 positions matching TRBD2. The CDR3 loop spans 18 amino acids. In germline, CDR1 is MNHEY, CDR2 SMNVEV (reference sequence). V gave up 5 bases and J gave up 0 bases; unmatched junction bases: 8. CDR3 residues: CASSPRTSGTLAKNIQYF. The CDR3 DNA reads as TGTGCCAGCAGTCCCAGGACTAGCGGGACCCTAGCCAAAAACATTCAGTACTTC.

The rearrangement joins TRBV7-8 to TRBJ2-1; 11 nucleotides agree with TRBD2. After removal of 6 bases from V and 9 bases from J, the junction contained 16 bases not matched to a gene. The germline V gene has CDR1 SGHVS and CDR2 FQNEAQ. The CDR3 loop spans 17 amino acids. CDR3 nucleotides: TGTGCCAGCAGTCTGGGGTTAGCGGGAGGGTCTGGGGGTGAGCAGTTCTTC. It codes for CASSLGLAGGSGGEQFF.